Shown below are 21 T cell receptor beta chains from a single sample sequenced in a study of blood T cell repertoires in COVID-19. Data came from immunoSEQ multiplex PCR; TCRdb stores just in-frame clones and leaves some out. The sample lists around 250,000 clones; 65% to 85% were seen once. The sequenced sample was peripheral blood. These receptors all come from a man in his forties or fifties with active or convalescent COVID-19.

The gene calls are TRBV5-1 and TRBJ1-1; the D gene is possibly TRBD1 (5 bases). V dropped 0 bases and J dropped 4 bases, with 13 bases sitting between them. This CDR3 is 15 amino acids long. CDR1 is SGHRS, CDR2 YFSETQ, per germline. CDR3 in amino acids: CASSLAVDGGTEAFF. The CDR3 coding sequence is TGCGCCAGCAGCTTGGCCGTCGACGGGGGCACTGAAGCTTTCTTT.

This chain connects TRBV18 to TRBJ2-3; D ambiguous. The CDR3 extends over 16 amino acids. Trimming left V 0 bases short and J 2 bases short, with 12 bases between. Germline values: CDR1 KGHSH, CDR2 LQKENI. CDR3 DNA sequence: TGTGCCAGCTCACCACCGGGCAGACGATTCACAGATACGCAGTATTTT. Translated: CASSPPGRRFTDTQYF.

This chain links TRBV9 with TRBJ1-3; D is undetermined. V was shortened by 4 bases and J by 2 bases, with 13 bases between the two germline ends. The CDR3 runs 15 residues. Germline V gene lookup returns CDR1 SGDLS and CDR2 YYNGEE. The CDR3 is CASSNSRRAGNTIYF. CDR3 in DNA: TGTGCCAGCAGCAACTCCCGGAGGGCTGGAAACACCATATATTTT.

The chain has TRBV3-1 (or the pseudogene TRBV3-2) and TRBJ1-2; the D gene is possibly TRBD1 (5 bases). The CDR3 is 16 residues long. CDR1 and CDR2 (germline): LGHDT, YNNKEL (reference sequence). V lost 0 bases to trimming and J lost 2 bases, with 13 bases between them. CDR3 DNA sequence: TGTGCCAGCAGCCAAGATTGGCGGACACCAAACTATGGCTACACCTTC. Its translation: CASSQDWRTPNYGYTF.

The rearrangement links TRBV9 to TRBJ2-7; weak D call: TRBD1 (5 bases). CDR1 SGDLS and CDR2 YYNGEE come from the germline V gene. The V end was cut by 5 bases, the J end by 4 bases, with 16 bases between. This CDR3 has 14 residues. CDR3: CASSQTPQGYEQYF. CDR3 bases: TGTGCCAGCAGTCAAACTCCCCAGGGTTACGAGCAGTACTTC.

The rearrangement joins TRBV7-2 to TRBJ1-1; possible D gene TRBD1, 6 bases. Germline lookup yields CDR1 SGHTA and CDR2 FQGNSA. The CDR3 sequence is 14 residues long. The V gene lost 6 bases and the J gene lost 1 base, with 12 bases spanning the gap. CDR3 DNA: TGTGCCAGCAGGCCAGGGGTGAGGAACACTGAAGCTTTCTTT. Translation gives CASRPGVRNTEAFF. The full variable domain, completed using reference TRBV7-2 and TRBJ1-1, is GAGVSQSPSNKVTEKGKDVELRCDPISGHTALYWYRQSLGQGLEFLIYFQGNSAPDKSGLPSDRFSAERTGGSVSTLTIQRTQQEDSAVYLCASRPGVRNTEAFFGQGTRLTVV.

The chain carries TRBV11-1 and TRBJ1-1; 7 positions match TRBD1. Looked up from germline, CDR1 is SGHAT and CDR2 is FQDESV (reference sequence). This CDR3 comprises 16 residues. The junction had 9 bases not matched to a gene; V was cut back by 4 bases and J by 1 base. The DNA for the CDR3 is TGTGCCAGCAGCTCATCCTATCAGGGGGGGAACACTGAAGCTTTCTTT. Translation: CASSSSYQGGNTEAFF.

This clone was recorded a few times. The rearrangement joins TRBV6-6 to TRBJ1-2, with 7 bases aligning to TRBD1. Germline V CDR1 and CDR2: MNHNY, SVGAGI (reference sequence). After removal of 0 bases from V and 4 bases from J, the junction contained 2 bases not matched to a gene. This CDR3 has 14 residues. The CDR3 nucleotides are TGTGCCAGCAGTTACTCAGGGGGCAGCTATGGCTACACCTTC. Translation gives CASSYSGGSYGYTF.

The chain employs TRBV6-6 and TRBJ1-5, with 7 nucleotides matching TRBD1. Trimming cost V 5 bases and J 3 bases; bases outside gene matches: 13. The germline V gene has CDR1 MNHNY and CDR2 SVGAGI (reference sequence). CDR3 length: 17 amino acids. The CDR3 spells CASSHNRGSGPNQPQHF. The CDR3 coding sequence is TGTGCCAGCAGTCACAACAGGGGATCGGGACCCAATCAGCCCCAGCATTTT.

The chain carries TRBV29-1 and TRBJ2-7; 8 positions agree with TRBD1. The V gene end was trimmed by 4 bases and the J gene end by 6 bases; junction bases not matched to a gene: 5. The CDR3 has 12 residues. The V gene's germline CDR1 is SQVTM and CDR2 ANQGSEA. The CDR3 region has the DNA TGCAGCGTTGCTGGCAGGGGGCTCGAGCAGTACTTC. Residues: CSVAGRGLEQYF.

This chain joins TRBV29-1 and TRBJ2-3, with TRBD2 as a possible D gene (6 bases). V was cut by 6 bases and J by 3 bases, with 19 bases left in between. CDR3 size: 15 residues. Germline V gives CDR1 SQVTM, CDR2 ANQGSEA. The CDR3 loop is CSVLARTHLTDTQYF. CDR3 bases: TGCAGCGTACTAGCTCGGACCCACTTGACAGATACGCAGTATTTT.

This clone was observed a single time. The CDR3 sequence is CATSDFPHRDSDHLGGNTIYF. The CDR3 DNA follows: TGTGCCACCAGTGATTTTCCTCACCGGGACAGCGACCATTTAGGTGGAAACACCATATATTTT. V gene TRBV24-1 combines with J gene TRBJ1-3; 7 bases agree with TRBD1. Germline CDR1 and CDR2: KGHDR and SFDVKD. The CDR3 contains 21 residues. Germline trimming cut 1 base from V and 3 bases from J; bases unmatched to any gene: 20.

In its sample, this clone was seen a few times. The J gene is TRBJ1-1, the V gene TRBV10-3; no clear D. Germline V CDR1 and CDR2: ENHRY, SYGVKD. This CDR3 has 13 amino acids. Trimming cost V 5 bases and J 0 bases, with 7 bases left between them. The DNA of the CDR3 is TGTGCCATCAGTTGGCAGGTGAACACTGAAGCTTTCTTT. It translates to CAISWQVNTEAFF.

This clone was counted a single time. This chain connects TRBV3-1 (or the pseudogene TRBV3-2) to TRBJ1-2, with D maybe TRBD1 (5 bases). V shed 1 base and J shed 14 bases, with 17 bases lying between them. This CDR3 spans 13 amino acids. Germline assignment: CDR1 LGHDT and CDR2 YNNKEL (reference sequence). The CDR3 DNA sequence: TGTGCCAGCAGCCAAGGACCCAGGGTTGGCAGTACCTTC. Encoded protein: CASSQGPRVGSTF.

The rearrangement links TRBV27 to TRBJ1-1; 7 bases are shared with TRBD1. This CDR3 contains 16 residues. The germline gives CDR1 MNHEY, CDR2 SMNVEV (reference sequence). V shed 3 bases and J 0 bases; nucleotides not matched to a gene: 7. In DNA form, the CDR3 reads TGTGCCAGCAGTTTTACAACCGGGACAGTGAACACTGAAGCTTTCTTT. It encodes CASSFTTGTVNTEAFF.

The chain links TRBV5-1 to TRBJ2-5; D may be TRBD2 (6 bases). CDR3 length: 16 amino acids. Trimming took off 4 bases at V and 5 bases at J, with 21 bases between the two ends. The germline V gene encodes CDR1 SGHRS and CDR2 YFSETQ. CDR3 bases: TGCGCCAGCAGCCAAGCCGGGACTCCCAGTCTCGAGACCCAGTACTTC. Protein: CASSQAGTPSLETQYF. The whole variable domain, remainder taken from reference TRBV5-1 and TRBJ2-5, is KAGVTQTPRYLIKTRGQQVTLSCSPISGHRSVSWYQQTPGQGLQFLFEYFSETQRNKGNFPGRFSGRQFSNSRSEMNVSTLELGDSALYLCASSQAGTPSLETQYFGPGTRLLVL.

The chain has TRBV6-5 and TRBJ2-7, with TRBD2 identical over 8 bases. Losses at the gene ends were 6 bases for V and 2 bases for J; bases not matched to a gene: 9. Germline V lookup: CDR1 MNHEY, CDR2 SVGAGI. This CDR3 is 15 amino acids long. In DNA form, the CDR3 reads TGTGCCAGCAGGCGCGCGGTAGCGGGACCCTACGAGCAGTACTTC. Protein sequence: CASRRAVAGPYEQYF.

The gene calls are TRBV7-2 and TRBJ1-2; D may be TRBD1 (5 bases). V lost 1 base and J lost 6, with 21 bases in between. Germline V gives CDR1 SGHTA, CDR2 FQGNSA. The length of the CDR3 is 17 residues. The CDR3 DNA sequence: TGTGCCAGCAGCTTAGACCCCTGGGGCGCCCCACTTCATGGCTACACCTTC. Protein sequence: CASSLDPWGAPLHGYTF.

This sequence joins TRBV5-1 and TRBJ1-3; D is unresolved. Per the germline V gene, CDR1 is SGHRS and CDR2 is YFSETQ. The ends were cut back, 4 bases at V and 0 bases at J, with 8 bases in the middle. The CDR3 runs 14 residues. CDR3 nucleotides: TGCGCCAGCAGCAGCGGCCCCTCTGGAAACACCATATATTTT. Amino acids: CASSSGPSGNTIYF.

The chain uses TRBV27 and TRBJ1-5, with 7 bases aligning to TRBD1. From germline, CDR1 is MNHEY and CDR2 SMNVEV (reference sequence). V trimming: 6 bases; J trimming: 3 bases; junction bases outside the gene matches: 5. The CDR3 covers 14 residues. CDR3 sequence: CASSSDRANQPQHF. The CDR3 DNA sequence: TGTGCCAGCAGCTCCGACAGGGCCAATCAGCCCCAGCATTTT.

This chain joins TRBV7-8 and TRBJ2-5; TRBD1 matches 7 bases. J was trimmed by 2 bases and V by 5 bases; bases with no gene match: 8. The CDR3 is 15 residues long. Per the germline V gene, CDR1 is SGHVS and CDR2 is FQNEAQ. This CDR3 reads CASSRDSQSQETQYF. The DNA for the CDR3 is TGTGCCAGCAGCCGGGACAGCCAAAGTCAAGAGACCCAGTACTTC. Using reference TRBV7-8 and TRBJ2-5 for the parts outside the CDR3, the full variable domain is GAGVSQSPRYKVAKRGQDVALRCDPISGHVSLFWYQQALGQGPEFLTYFQNEAQLDKSGLPSDRFFAERPEGSVSTLKIQRTQQEDSAVYLCASSRDSQSQETQYFGPGTRLLVL.